What follows are 18 T cell receptor beta chains derived from one specimen sequenced in a study of OX40 agonist ivuxolimab in advanced cancers. Profiled with immunoSEQ multiplex PCR; TCRdb holds only in-frame clones, not every one. The sample yields around 100,000 clones, approximately 92% seen once. The sequenced sample was CD4+ or CD8+ T cells sorted from blood, obtained in a trial of the OX40 agonist ivuxolimab. These TCRs come from an adult with an advanced solid tumor such as melanoma, head and neck, liver or kidney cancer.

The chain recombines TRBV28 with TRBJ1-2, with D possibly being TRBD1 (6 bases). The CDR3 sequence is 12 residues long. Trimming pared 6 bases from V and 6 bases from J, leaving 11 bases between. Germline CDR1 MDHEN, CDR2 SYDVKM. CDR3 residues: CASRGAGDGYTF. The DNA for the CDR3 is TGTGCCAGCAGGGGGGCTGGGGATGGCTACACCTTC.

The V gene is TRBV28, the J gene TRBJ2-7, with D maybe TRBD2 (6 bases). This CDR3 contains 13 residues. Trimming removed 6 bases from V and 5 bases from J, with 14 bases in between. Germline V gene data show CDR1 as MDHEN and CDR2 as SYDVKM. CDR3 sequence reads: CASRLSGRHEQYF. CDR3 bases: TGTGCCAGCAGGCTATCCGGGAGACACGAGCAGTACTTC.

The chain uses TRBV5-1 and TRBJ2-2; possibly TRBD1 for D (5 bases). Deletions cut 3 bases from V and 1 base from J, with 7 bases between. Germline loops: CDR1 SGHRS, CDR2 YFSETQ. This CDR3 has 14 residues. CDR3 sequence: CASSSQENTGELFF. In DNA form, the CDR3 reads TGCGCCAGCAGCTCACAGGAGAACACCGGGGAGCTGTTTTTT.

The V and J genes are TRBV28 and TRBJ1-3; 8 bases align to TRBD1. Germline CDR1 reads MDHEN; CDR2 reads SYDVKM. With V trimmed by 5 bases and J by 1 base, 10 bases remained unmatched. CDR3 length: 17 amino acids. CDR3 nucleotides: TGTGCCAGCAGTCCAATTGGACAGGGTCCATCTGGAAACACCATATATTTT. This gives the protein CASSPIGQGPSGNTIYF.

The V call is TRBV19, the J call TRBJ1-1, with D tentatively TRBD1 (5 bases). The germline gives CDR1 LNHDA, CDR2 SQIVND (reference sequence). V dropped 6 bases and J dropped 5 bases, with 13 bases sitting between them. CDR3 length: 13 residues. CDR3 DNA sequence: TGTGCCAGTAGCGGGGCTAGCGGAACTGAAGCTTTCTTT. This codes for CASSGASGTEAFF.

The V gene is TRBV28, the J gene TRBJ2-2, with TRBD1 as a possible D gene (6 bases). Per the germline V gene, CDR1 is MDHEN and CDR2 is SYDVKM. Trimming left V 5 bases short and J 1 base short, with 20 bases between. This CDR3 has 18 residues. Here the CDR3 DNA reads TGTGCCAGCAGTGAACCGGGACACCTATCTCTGAACACCGGGGAGCTGTTTTTT. This codes for CASSEPGHLSLNTGELFF.

J is TRBJ1-4 and V is TRBV4-3, with TRBD1 matching over 8 bases. The CDR3 runs to 16 residues. With 0 bases clipped from V and 8 bases from J, the junction kept 8 bases outside the gene matches. The germline CDR1 and CDR2 sequences are LGHNA and YSLEER. The CDR3 here is CASSQDRSRGQEKLFF. CDR3 DNA sequence: TGCGCCAGCAGCCAAGATCGGAGCAGGGGGCAGGAAAAACTGTTTTTT.

The CDR3 sequence: CASSPGGRSNSPLHF. CDR3 coding DNA: TGTGCCAGTAGTCCCGGAGGCAGGAGTAATTCACCCCTCCACTTT. This chain uses TRBV19 with TRBJ1-6, with D hard to call. The CDR3 is 15 amino acids. CDR1 is LNHDA, CDR2 SQIVND, per germline (reference sequence). V was trimmed by 5 bases and J by 6 bases, leaving 14 bases between them.

This sequence joins TRBV6-1 and TRBJ1-1; the D is unclear. Deletions cut 1 base from V and 3 bases from J, with 12 bases between. This CDR3 spans 15 amino acids. Germline lookup yields CDR1 MNHNS and CDR2 SASEGT. CDR3 region: CASSEEAIRYTEAFF. Written as DNA, the CDR3 is TGTGCCAGCAGTGAAGAGGCGATAAGGTACACTGAAGCTTTCTTT.

Notes on this clone: A read error may produce the germline difference seen at one junction end. The rearrangement joins TRBV7-7 to TRBJ1-4; 9 bases are a match to TRBD1. The CDR3 has 13 residues. Germline CDR1 and CDR2: SSHAT and FNYEAQ (reference sequence). The CDR3 sequence is CASSLATGGKLFF. The CDR3, as DNA: TGTGCTAGCAGCTTAGCGACAGGGGGAAAACTGTTTTTT.

This chain joins TRBV20-1 and TRBJ2-3, with a possible D match to TRBD2 (6 bases). Trimming cost V 7 bases and J 8 bases, with 13 bases left between them. This CDR3 is 11 amino acids long. The germline CDR1 and CDR2 sequences are DFQATT and SNEGSKA (reference sequence). CDR3 sequence reads: CSGREKLTQYF. Written as DNA, the CDR3 is TGCAGTGGGAGGGAAAAGCTTACGCAGTATTTT.

The V and J genes are TRBV9 and TRBJ2-4; D ambiguous. V was clipped by 2 bases and J by 0 bases, with 9 bases between them. This CDR3 is 15 amino acids long. Germline CDR1 SGDLS, CDR2 YYNGEE. In DNA, the CDR3 is TGTGCCAGCAGCGTCCAAAGTACAGCCAAAAACATTCAGTACTTC. It specifies CASSVQSTAKNIQYF.

The chain is built from TRBV7-8 and TRBJ1-4; 7 bases map to TRBD1. The CDR3 extends over 15 amino acids. The V segment lost 5 bases and the J segment 8 bases; nucleotides outside the gene matches: 11. The germline V gene encodes CDR1 SGHVS and CDR2 FQNEAQ. CDR3 sequence: CASSTQGYSREKLFF. CDR3 in DNA: TGTGCCAGCAGCACACAGGGGTACTCTAGGGAAAAACTGTTTTTT.

The chain couples TRBV9 to TRBJ2-1; 8 nucleotides align to TRBD1. Germline loops: CDR1 SGDLS, CDR2 YYNGEE. CDR3 length equals 15 residues. V lost 5 bases and J lost 3; bases outside the gene matches: 7. The CDR3 region has the DNA TGTGCCAGCAGACGTGGACAGGGAAGCTACAATGAGCAGTTCTTC. Translation: CASRRGQGSYNEQFF.

This chain joins TRBV7-9 and TRBJ2-3; a possible D gene is TRBD1 (6 bases). Germline V CDR1 and CDR2: SEHNR, FQNEAQ (reference sequence). The CDR3 covers 15 residues. Deletions cut 6 bases from V and 1 base from J, with 14 bases between. The CDR3 nucleotides read TGTGCCAGCAGATCCTACAGGGAGCGCACAGATACGCAGTATTTT. Encoded protein: CASRSYRERTDTQYF.

In the case of this clone: Other DNA variants within this sample encode the same CDR3. This rearrangement joins TRBV18 to TRBJ2-5; D remains ambiguous. Trimming took off 3 bases at V and 1 base at J, with 9 bases between the two ends. This CDR3 spans 14 amino acids. Germline V gene data show CDR1 as KGHSH and CDR2 as LQKENI. The CDR3 DNA sequence: TGTGCCAGCTCACCCTCGCAAGTCCAAGAGACCCAGTACTTC. Translation: CASSPSQVQETQYF.

The chain joins TRBV30 to TRBJ1-2; D unclear. V was cut by 1 base and J by 4 bases, with 13 bases left in between. Germline V gives CDR1 GTSNPN, CDR2 SVGIG (reference sequence). This CDR3 region has 14 residues. The CDR3 loop reads CAWSAGYDAYGYTF. The CDR3 nucleotides are TGTGCCTGGAGTGCAGGCTATGATGCCTATGGCTACACCTTC.

The rearrangement links TRBV19 to TRBJ2-3; the match to TRBD2 covers 13 bases. V trimming: 1 base; J trimming: 5 bases; junction bases outside the gene matches: 9. Germline V gene sequence: CDR1 LNHDA, CDR2 SQIVND (reference sequence). CDR3 length: 18 amino acids. DNA for the CDR3: TGTGCCAGTAGTATAGCCCACGGACTAGCGGGAGTGGTAGATACGCAGTATTTT. Translated, it gives CASSIAHGLAGVVDTQYF.